This T cell receptor (delta chain) emerged from a study of Vδ1+ human thymocytes. Findings and limits, study-wide: Thymic TRG and TRD repertoires appeared highly polyclonal, with Gaussian CDR3 length distributions. Thymic delta-chain repertoires held roughly 19% Vdelta2 sequences and few Vdelta3, despite high sort purity.

After alphabeta T cell depletion, CD3+ Vdelta1+ Vdelta2- thymocytes were sorted. This clone has just one count. What it recognizes is unknown. CDR1 is TSWWSYY, CDR2 QGS, per germline. CDR3 length equals 18 residues. V shed 3 bases and J 6 bases; nucleotides not matched to a gene: 18. RNA was extracted from the cells and then reverse transcribed. Multiplex PCR used pooled V-gene forward primers and a constant-region reverse primer to amplify CDR3s. TCRdb called clones anew from the multiplex PCR reads with CATT. The repertoire holds roughly 76,000 delta-chain clones, with more than 30% as singletons. The source is a boy under three years old who had congenital heart surgery. The specimen was Vdelta1+ gamma-delta thymocytes from the thymus. The subset here: FACS-sorted CD3+ TCRalphabeta- TCRVdelta1+ TCRVdelta2- thymocytes. V and J are TRDV1 and TRDJ1, with TRDD3 matching over 8 bases. In DNA form, the CDR3 reads TGTGCTCTTGGGGAGCTGTCCCGAAGACGTCCTGGGGGACATAAACTCATCTTT. Its protein is CALGELSRRRPGGHKLIF.